This TCR beta chain appears in the sequencing data of a study of blood T cell repertoires in COVID-19. The germline V gene has CDR1 SGHTA and CDR2 FQGNSA. The CDR3 loop spans 13 amino acids. Trimming at V came to 5 bases and at J to 4 bases, leaving 2 bases not matched to a gene. The repertoire was sequenced with immunoSEQ multiplex PCR; TCRdb's copy has only in-frame clones and lacks some. The table lists some 340,000 clones, roughly 90% of them singletons. Sequenced: PBMCs or T cells enriched from blood (not recorded which). This sequence originates from a woman in her twenties or thirties who had been exposed to COVID-19. The chain uses TRBV7-2 and TRBJ1-2; 9 nucleotides line up with TRBD1. Here the CDR3 reads CASSTQGAYGYTF. Written as DNA, the CDR3 is TGTGCCAGCAGCACACAGGGGGCCTATGGCTACACCTTC.